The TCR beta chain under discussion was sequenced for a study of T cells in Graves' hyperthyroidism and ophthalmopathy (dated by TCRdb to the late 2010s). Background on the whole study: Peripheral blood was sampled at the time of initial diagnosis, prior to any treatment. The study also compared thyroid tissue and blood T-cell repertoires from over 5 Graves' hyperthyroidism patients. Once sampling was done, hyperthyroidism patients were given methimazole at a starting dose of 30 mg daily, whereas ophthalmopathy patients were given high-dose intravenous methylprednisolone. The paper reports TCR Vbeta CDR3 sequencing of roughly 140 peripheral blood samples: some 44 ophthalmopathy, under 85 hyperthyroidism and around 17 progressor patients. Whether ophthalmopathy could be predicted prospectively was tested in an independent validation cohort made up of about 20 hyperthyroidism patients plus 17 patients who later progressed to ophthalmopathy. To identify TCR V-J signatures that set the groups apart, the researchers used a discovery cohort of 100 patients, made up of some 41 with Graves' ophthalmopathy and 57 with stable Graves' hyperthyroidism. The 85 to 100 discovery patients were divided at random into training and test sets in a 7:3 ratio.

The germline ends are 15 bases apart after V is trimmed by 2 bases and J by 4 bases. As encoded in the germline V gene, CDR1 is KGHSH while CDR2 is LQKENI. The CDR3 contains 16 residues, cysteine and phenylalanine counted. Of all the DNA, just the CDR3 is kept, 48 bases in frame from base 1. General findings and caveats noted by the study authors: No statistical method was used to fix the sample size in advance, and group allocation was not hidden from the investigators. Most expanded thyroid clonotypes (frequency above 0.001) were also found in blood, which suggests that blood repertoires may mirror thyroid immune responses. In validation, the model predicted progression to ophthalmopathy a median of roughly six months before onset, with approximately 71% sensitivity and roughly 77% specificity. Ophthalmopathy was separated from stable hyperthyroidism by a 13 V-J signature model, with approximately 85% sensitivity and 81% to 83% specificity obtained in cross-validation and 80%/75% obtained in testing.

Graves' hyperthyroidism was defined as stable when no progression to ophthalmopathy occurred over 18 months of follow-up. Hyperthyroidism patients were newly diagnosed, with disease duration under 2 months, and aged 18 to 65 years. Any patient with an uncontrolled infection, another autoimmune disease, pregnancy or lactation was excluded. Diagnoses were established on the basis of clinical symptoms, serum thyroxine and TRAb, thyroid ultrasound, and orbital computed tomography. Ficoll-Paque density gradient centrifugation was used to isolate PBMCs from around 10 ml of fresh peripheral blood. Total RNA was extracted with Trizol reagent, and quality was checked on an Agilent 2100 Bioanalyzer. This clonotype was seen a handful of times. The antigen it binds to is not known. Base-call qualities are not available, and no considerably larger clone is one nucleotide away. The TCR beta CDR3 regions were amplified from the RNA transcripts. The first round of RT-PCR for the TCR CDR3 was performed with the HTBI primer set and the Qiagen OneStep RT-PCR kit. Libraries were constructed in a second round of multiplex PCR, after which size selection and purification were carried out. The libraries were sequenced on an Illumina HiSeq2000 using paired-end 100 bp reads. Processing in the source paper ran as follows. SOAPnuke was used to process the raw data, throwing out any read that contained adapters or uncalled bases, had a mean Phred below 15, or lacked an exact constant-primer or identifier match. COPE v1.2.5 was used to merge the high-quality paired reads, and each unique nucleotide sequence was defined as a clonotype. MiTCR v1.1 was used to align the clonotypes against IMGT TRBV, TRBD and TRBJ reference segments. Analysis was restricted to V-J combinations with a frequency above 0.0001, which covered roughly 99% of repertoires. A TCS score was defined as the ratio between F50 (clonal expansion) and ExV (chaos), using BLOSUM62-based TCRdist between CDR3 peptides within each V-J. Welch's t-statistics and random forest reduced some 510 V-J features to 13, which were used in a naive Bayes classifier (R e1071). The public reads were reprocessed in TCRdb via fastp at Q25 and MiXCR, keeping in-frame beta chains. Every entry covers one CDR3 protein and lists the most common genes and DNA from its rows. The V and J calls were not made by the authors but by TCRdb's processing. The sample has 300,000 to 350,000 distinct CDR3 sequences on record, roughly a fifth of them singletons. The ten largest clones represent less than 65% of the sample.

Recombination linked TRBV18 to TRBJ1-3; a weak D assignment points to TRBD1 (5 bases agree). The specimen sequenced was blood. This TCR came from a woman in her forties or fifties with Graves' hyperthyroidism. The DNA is TGTGCCAGCTCACCAACCGGTGACAGAATCGGAAACACCATATATTTT. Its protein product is CASSPTGDRIGNTIYF.